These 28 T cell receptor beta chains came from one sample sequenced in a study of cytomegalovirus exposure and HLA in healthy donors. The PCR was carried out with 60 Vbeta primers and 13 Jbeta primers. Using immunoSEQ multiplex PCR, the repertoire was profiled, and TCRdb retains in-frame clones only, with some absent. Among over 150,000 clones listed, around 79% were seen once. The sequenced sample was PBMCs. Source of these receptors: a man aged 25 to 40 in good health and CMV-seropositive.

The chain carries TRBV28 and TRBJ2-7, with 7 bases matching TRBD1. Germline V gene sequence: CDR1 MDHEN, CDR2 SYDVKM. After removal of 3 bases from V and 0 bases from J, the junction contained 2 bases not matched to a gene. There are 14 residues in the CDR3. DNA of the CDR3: TGTGCCAGCAGTTTTAGGGACAGCTCCTACGAGCAGTACTTC. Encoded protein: CASSFRDSSYEQYF.

The CDR3 DNA reads TGTGCCAGCAGCCCAGCGGCGATAGGACAGGGGAATGAAAAACTGTTTTTT. Translating it yields CASSPAAIGQGNEKLFF. The rearrangement joins TRBV9 to TRBJ1-4, with 9 bases matching TRBD1. With 4 bases clipped from V and 5 bases from J, the junction kept 12 bases outside the gene matches. This CDR3 is 17 amino acids long. Per germline, CDR1 SGDLS and CDR2 YYNGEE.

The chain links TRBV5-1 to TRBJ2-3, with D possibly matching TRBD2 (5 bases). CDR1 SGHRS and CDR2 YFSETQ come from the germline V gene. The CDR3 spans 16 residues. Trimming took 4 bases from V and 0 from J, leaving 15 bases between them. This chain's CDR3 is CASSEGEGTSTDTQYF. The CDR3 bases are TGCGCCAGCAGCGAGGGCGAGGGAACTAGCACAGATACGCAGTATTTT.

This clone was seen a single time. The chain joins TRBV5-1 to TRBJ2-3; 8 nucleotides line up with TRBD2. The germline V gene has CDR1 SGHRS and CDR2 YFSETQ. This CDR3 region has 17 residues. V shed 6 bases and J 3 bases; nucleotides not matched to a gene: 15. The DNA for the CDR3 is TGCGCCAGCACCGTTGGGAGCCTCGGGGGGGCGACAGATACGCAGTATTTT. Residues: CASTVGSLGGATDTQYF.

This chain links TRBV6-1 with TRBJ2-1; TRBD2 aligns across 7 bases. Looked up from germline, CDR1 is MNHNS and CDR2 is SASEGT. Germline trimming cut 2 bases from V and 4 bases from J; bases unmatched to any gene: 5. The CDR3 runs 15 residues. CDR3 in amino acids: CASSELWGGYNEQFF. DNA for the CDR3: TGTGCCAGCAGTGAACTCTGGGGGGGTTACAATGAGCAGTTCTTC.

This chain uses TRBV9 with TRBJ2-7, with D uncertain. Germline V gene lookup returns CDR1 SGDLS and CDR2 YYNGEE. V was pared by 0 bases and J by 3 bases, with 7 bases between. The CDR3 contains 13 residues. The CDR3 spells CASSVDPSYEQYF. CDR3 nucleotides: TGTGCCAGCAGCGTAGATCCTAGCTACGAGCAGTACTTC.

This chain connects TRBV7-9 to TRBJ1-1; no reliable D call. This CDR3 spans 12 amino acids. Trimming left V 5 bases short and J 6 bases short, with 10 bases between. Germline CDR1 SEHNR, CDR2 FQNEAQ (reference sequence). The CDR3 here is CASSPTGAEAFF. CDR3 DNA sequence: TGTGCCAGCAGCCCCACGGGTGCTGAAGCTTTCTTT.

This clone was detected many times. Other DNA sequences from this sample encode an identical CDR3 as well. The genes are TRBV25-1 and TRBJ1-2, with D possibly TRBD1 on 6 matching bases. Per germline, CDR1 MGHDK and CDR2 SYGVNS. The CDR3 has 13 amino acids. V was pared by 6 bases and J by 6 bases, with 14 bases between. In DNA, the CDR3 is TGTGCCAGCAGAGCCCCAACAGGGCATGGCTACACCTTC. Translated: CASRAPTGHGYTF.

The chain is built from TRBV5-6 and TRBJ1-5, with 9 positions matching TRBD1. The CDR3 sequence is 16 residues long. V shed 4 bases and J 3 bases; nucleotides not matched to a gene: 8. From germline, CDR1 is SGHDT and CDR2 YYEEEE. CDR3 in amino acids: CASSPSGTGLNQPQHF. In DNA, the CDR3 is TGTGCCAGCAGCCCCAGCGGGACAGGGCTCAATCAGCCCCAGCATTTT.

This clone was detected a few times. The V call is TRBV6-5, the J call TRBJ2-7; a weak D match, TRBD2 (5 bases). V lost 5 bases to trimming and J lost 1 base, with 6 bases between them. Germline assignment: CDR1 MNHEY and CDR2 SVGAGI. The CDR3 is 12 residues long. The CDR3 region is CASSRGSYEQYF. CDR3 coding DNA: TGTGCCAGCAGTCGGGGTTCCTACGAGCAGTACTTC.

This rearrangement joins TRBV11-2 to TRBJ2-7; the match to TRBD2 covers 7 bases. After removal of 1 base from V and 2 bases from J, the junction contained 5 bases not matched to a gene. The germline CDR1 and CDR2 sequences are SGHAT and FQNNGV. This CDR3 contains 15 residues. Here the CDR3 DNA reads TGTGCCAGCAGCTTAGTGGCGGGAGCCCCCTACGAGCAGTACTTC. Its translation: CASSLVAGAPYEQYF. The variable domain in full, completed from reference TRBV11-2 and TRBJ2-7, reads EAGVAQSPRYKIIEKRQSVAFWCNPISGHATLYWYQQILGQGPKLLIQFQNNGVVDDSQLPKDRFSAERLKGVDSTLKIQPAKLEDSAVYLCASSLVAGAPYEQYFGPGTRLTVT.

The CDR3 protein is CASRSGASGGGNEQFF. The CDR3 DNA reads as TGCGCCAGCAGATCCGGGGCCAGCGGGGGGGGGAATGAGCAGTTCTTC. V gene TRBV5-1 combines with J gene TRBJ2-1; the match to TRBD2 covers 10 bases. The V and J ends lost 5 bases and 7 bases, in that order; junction bases with no gene match: 12. This CDR3 has 16 residues. The V gene's germline CDR1 is SGHRS and CDR2 YFSETQ.

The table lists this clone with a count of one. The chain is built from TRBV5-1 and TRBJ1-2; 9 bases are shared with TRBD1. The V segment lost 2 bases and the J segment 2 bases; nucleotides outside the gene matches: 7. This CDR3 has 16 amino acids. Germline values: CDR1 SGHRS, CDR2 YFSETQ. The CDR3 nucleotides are TGCGCCAGCAGCTTTGACCGGACAGGGGTAAACTATGGCTACACCTTC. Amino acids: CASSFDRTGVNYGYTF.

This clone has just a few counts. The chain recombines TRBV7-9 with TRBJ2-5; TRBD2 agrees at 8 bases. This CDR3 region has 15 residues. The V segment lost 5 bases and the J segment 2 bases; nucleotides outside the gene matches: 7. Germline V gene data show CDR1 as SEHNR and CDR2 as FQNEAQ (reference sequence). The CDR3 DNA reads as TGTGCCAGCAGCCAAGACCGGGGGGGGCAAGAGACCCAGTACTTC. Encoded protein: CASSQDRGGQETQYF.

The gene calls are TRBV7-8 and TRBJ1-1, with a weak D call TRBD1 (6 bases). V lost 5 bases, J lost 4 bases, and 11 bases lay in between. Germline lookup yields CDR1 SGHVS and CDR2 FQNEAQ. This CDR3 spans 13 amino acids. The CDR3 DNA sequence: TGTGCCAGCAGCCGATCGACAGGCACTGAAGCTTTCTTT. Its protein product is CASSRSTGTEAFF. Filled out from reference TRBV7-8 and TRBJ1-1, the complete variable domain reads GAGVSQSPRYKVAKRGQDVALRCDPISGHVSLFWYQQALGQGPEFLTYFQNEAQLDKSGLPSDRFFAERPEGSVSTLKIQRTQQEDSAVYLCASSRSTGTEAFFGQGTRLTVV.

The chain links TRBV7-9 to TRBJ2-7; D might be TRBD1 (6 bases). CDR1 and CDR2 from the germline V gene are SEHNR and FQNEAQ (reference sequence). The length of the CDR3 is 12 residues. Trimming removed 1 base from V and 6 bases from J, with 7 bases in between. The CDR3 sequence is CASSLEGVEQYF. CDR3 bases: TGTGCCAGCAGCTTAGAGGGGGTCGAGCAGTACTTC.

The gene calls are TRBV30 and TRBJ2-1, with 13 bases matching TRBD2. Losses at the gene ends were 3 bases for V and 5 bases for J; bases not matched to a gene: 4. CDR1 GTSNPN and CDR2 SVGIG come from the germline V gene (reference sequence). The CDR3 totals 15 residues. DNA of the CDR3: TGTGCCTGGAGCCGGGGACTAGCGGGGAACAATGAGCAGTTCTTC. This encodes CAWSRGLAGNNEQFF.

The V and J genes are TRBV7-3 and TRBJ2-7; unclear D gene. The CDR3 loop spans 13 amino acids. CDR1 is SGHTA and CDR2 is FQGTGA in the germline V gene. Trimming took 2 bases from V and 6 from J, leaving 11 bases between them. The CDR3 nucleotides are TGTGCCAGCAGCTTAGACACCTCCGGCGAGCAGTACTTC. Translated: CASSLDTSGEQYF. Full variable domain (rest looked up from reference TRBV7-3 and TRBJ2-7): GAGVSQTPSNKVTEKGKYVELRCDPISGHTALYWYRQSLGQGPEFLIYFQGTGAADDSGLPNDRFFAVRPEGSVSTLKIQRTERGDSAVYLCASSLDTSGEQYFGPGTRLTVT.

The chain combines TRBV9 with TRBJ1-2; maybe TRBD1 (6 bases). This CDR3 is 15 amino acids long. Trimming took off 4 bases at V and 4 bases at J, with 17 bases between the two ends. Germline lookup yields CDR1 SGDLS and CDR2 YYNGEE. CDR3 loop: CASSQSQGSFYGYTF. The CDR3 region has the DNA TGTGCCAGCAGCCAAAGTCAGGGGTCCTTCTATGGCTACACCTTC.

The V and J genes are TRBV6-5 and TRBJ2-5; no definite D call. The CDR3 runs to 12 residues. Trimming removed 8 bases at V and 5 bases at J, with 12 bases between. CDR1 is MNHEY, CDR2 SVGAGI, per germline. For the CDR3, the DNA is TGTGCCAGCGGAGCGTCGGGTGAGACCCAGTACTTC. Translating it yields CASGASGETQYF.

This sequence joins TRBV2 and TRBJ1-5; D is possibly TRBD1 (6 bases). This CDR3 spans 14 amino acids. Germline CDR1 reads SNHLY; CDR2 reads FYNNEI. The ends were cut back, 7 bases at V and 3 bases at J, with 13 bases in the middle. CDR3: CASTWGGANQPQHF. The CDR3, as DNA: TGTGCCAGCACCTGGGGGGGGGCCAATCAGCCCCAGCATTTT.

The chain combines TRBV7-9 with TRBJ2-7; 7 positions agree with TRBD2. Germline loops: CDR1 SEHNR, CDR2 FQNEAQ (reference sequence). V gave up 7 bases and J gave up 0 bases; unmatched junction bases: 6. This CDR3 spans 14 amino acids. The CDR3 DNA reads TGTGCCAGCAACCCGGCGGGGGTCTCCTACGAGCAGTACTTC. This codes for CASNPAGVSYEQYF.

The DNA of the CDR3 is TGTGCCAGCAGTGAAGCAAATCCAGTCTGGGCTAGCAATCAGCCCCAGCATTTT. Translation gives CASSEANPVWASNQPQHF. The chain employs TRBV6-1 and TRBJ1-5; no firm D call. Germline V gene data show CDR1 as MNHNS and CDR2 as SASEGT. V dropped 0 bases and J dropped 0 bases, with 15 bases sitting between them. The CDR3 covers 18 residues.

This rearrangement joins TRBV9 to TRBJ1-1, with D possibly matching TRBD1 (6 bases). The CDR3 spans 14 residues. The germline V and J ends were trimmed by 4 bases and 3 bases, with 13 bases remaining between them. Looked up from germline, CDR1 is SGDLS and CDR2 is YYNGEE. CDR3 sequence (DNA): TGTGCCAGCAGCAGAGACAGGTCGGACACTGAAGCTTTCTTT. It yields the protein CASSRDRSDTEAFF.

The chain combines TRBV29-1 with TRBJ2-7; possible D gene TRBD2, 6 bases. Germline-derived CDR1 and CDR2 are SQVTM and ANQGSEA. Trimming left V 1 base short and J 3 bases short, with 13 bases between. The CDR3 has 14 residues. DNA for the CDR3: TGCAGCGTTGAAGGGTGGGAGGTCATCTACGAGCAGTACTTC. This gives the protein CSVEGWEVIYEQYF.

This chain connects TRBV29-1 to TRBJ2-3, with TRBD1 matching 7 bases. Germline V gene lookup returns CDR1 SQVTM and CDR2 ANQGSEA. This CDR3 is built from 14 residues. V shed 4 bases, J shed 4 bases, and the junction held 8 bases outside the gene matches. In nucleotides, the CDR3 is TGCAGCGTTGCTATTCGACAGGGTCCAGATACGCAGTATTTT. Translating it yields CSVAIRQGPDTQYF.

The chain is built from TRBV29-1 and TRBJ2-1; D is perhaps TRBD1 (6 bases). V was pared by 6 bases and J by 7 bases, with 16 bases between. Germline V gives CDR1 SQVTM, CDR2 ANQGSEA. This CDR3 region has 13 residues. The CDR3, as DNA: TGCAGCGTAAGTGGACAGTGGCGGAATGAGCAGTTCTTC. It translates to CSVSGQWRNEQFF.

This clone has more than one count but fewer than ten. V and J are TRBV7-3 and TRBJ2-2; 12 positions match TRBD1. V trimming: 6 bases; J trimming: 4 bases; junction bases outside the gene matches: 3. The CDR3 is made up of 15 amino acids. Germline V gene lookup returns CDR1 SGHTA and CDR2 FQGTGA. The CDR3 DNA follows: TGTGCCAGCAGTAGGGACAGGGGGCTCACCGGGGAGCTGTTTTTT. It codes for CASSRDRGLTGELFF.